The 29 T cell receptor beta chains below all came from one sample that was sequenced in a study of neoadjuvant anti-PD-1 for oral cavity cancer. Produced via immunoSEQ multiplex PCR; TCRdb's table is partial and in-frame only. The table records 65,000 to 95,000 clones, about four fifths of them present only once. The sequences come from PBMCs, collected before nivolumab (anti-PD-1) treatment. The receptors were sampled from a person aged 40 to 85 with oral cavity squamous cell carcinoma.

The CDR3 nucleotides read TGTGCCAGCAGTCACTTTACAGGTTCCAATGAAAAACTGTTTTTT. Translating gives CASSHFTGSNEKLFF. This chain connects TRBV6-5 to TRBJ1-4, with a weak D call TRBD1 (5 bases). Germline V gene lookup returns CDR1 MNHEY and CDR2 SVGAGI. V was trimmed by 5 bases and J by 5 bases, leaving 15 bases between them. The CDR3 contains 15 residues.

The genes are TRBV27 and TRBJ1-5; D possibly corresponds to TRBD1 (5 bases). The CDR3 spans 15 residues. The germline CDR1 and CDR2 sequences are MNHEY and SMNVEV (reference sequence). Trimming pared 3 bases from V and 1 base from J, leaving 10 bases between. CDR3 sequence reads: CASSLAGSSNQPQHF. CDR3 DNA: TGTGCCAGCAGTTTGGCAGGGTCAAGCAATCAGCCCCAGCATTTT.

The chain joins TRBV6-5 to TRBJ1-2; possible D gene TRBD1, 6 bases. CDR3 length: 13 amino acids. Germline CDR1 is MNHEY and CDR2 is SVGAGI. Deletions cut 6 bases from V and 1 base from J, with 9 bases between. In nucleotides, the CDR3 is TGTGCCAGCAGACTGGACAGTAACTATGGCTACACCTTC. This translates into CASRLDSNYGYTF.

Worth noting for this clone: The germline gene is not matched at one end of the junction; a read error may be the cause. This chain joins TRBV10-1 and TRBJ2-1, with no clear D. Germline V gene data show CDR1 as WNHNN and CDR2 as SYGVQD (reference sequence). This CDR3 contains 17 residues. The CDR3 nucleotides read TGCGCCAGCAGTGAGTCTATAGGCACCGGGCGCTACAGTGAGCAGTTCTTC. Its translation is CASSESIGTGRYSEQFF.

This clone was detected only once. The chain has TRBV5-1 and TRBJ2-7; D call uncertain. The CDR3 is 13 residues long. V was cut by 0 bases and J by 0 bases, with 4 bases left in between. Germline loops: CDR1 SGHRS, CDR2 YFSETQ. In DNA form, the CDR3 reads TGCGCCAGCAGCTTGGCGAGCTCCTACGAGCAGTACTTC. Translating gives CASSLASSYEQYF.

DNA for the CDR3: TGTGCCAGCCACGTGACAGGATCCTTCTCCGAGCAGTACTTC. Translated: CASHVTGSFSEQYF. The V call is TRBV5-6, the J call TRBJ2-7; D possibly corresponds to TRBD1 (6 bases). Trimming left V 7 bases short and J 6 bases short, with 20 bases between. CDR1 SGHDT and CDR2 YYEEEE come from the germline V gene. There are 14 residues in the CDR3.

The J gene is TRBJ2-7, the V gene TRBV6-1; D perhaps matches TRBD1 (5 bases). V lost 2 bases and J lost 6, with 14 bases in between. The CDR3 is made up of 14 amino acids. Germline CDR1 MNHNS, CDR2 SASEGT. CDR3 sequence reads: CASSELQGRGEQYF. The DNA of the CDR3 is TGTGCCAGCAGTGAACTCCAGGGAAGGGGCGAGCAGTACTTC.

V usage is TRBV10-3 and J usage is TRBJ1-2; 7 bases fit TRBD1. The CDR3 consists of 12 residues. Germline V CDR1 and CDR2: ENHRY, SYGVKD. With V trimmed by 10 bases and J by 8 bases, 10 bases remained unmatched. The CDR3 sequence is CATQDRVGGYTF. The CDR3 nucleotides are TGTGCCACCCAAGACAGGGTTGGCGGCTACACCTTC.

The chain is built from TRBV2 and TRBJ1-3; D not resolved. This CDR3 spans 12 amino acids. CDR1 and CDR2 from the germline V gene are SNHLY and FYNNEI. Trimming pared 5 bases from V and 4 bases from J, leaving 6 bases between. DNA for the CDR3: TGTGCCAGCAGTCGAAACGGAAACACCATATATTTT. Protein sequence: CASSRNGNTIYF.

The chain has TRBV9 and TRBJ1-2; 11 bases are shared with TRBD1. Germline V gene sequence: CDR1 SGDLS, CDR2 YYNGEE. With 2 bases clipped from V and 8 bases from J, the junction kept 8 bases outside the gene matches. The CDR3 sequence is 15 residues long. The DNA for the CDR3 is TGTGCCAGCAGCGTCCGGACAGGGGGCGAGGACGGCTACACCTTC. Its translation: CASSVRTGGEDGYTF.

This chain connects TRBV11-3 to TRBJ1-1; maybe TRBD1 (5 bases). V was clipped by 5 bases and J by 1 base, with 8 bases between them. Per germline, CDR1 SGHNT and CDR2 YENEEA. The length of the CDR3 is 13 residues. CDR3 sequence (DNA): TGTGCCAGCAGCCCCGGGGCGAACACTGAAGCTTTCTTT. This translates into CASSPGANTEAFF.

The CDR3 reads CSVEDQQGMNNEQFF. The CDR3 coding sequence is TGCAGCGTTGAAGATCAACAGGGGATGAACAATGAGCAGTTCTTC. V and J are TRBV29-1 and TRBJ2-1; 7 bases map to TRBD1. The CDR3 spans 15 residues. V lost 0 bases to trimming and J lost 5 bases; unmatched junction nucleotides: 7. Germline V gene lookup returns CDR1 SQVTM and CDR2 ANQGSEA.

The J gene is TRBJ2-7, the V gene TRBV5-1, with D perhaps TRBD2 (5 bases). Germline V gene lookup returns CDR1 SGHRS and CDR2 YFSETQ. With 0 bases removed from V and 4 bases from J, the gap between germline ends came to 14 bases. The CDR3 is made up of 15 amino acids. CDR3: CASSLEAGARYEQYF. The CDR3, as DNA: TGCGCCAGCAGCTTGGAGGCGGGTGCCAGATACGAGCAGTACTTC.

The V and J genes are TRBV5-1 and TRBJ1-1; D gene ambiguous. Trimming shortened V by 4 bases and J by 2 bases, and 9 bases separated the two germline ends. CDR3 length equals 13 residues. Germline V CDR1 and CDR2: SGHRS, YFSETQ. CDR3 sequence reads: CASSTRLNTEAFF. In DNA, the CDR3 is TGCGCCAGCAGCACCCGTTTAAACACTGAAGCTTTCTTT.

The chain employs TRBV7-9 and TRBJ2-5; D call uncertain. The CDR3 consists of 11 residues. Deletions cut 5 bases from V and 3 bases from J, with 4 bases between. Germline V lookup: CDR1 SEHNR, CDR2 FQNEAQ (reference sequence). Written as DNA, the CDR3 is TGTGCCAGCAGCCAAAAAGAGACCCAGTACTTC. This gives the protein CASSQKETQYF.

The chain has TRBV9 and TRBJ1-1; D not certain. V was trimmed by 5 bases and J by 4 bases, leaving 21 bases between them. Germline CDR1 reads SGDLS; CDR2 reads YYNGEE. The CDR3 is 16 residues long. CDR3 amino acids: CASSRGRIRSGTEAFF. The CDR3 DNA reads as TGTGCCAGCAGTCGAGGGCGCATACGTTCTGGCACTGAAGCTTTCTTT.

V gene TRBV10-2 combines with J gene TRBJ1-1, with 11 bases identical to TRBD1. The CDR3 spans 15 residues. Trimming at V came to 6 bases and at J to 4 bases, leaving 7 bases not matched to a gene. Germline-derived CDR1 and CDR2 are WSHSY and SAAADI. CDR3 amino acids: CASRDSGTGGTEAFF. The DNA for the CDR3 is TGCGCCAGCAGGGATTCCGGGACAGGGGGCACTGAAGCTTTCTTT.

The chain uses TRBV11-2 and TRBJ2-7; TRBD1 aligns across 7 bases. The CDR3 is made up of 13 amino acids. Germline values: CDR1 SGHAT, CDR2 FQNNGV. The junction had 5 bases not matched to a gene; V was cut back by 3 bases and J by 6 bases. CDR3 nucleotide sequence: TGTGCCAGCAGCTTTAGCAGGGGGTCCGAGCAGTACTTC. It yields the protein CASSFSRGSEQYF.

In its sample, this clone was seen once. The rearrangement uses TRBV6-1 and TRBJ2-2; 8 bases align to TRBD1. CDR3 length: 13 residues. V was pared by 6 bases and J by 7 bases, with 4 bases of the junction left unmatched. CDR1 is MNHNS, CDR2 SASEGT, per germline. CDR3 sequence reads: CASRGQVGGELFF. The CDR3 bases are TGTGCCAGCAGGGGACAGGTGGGCGGGGAGCTGTTTTTT.

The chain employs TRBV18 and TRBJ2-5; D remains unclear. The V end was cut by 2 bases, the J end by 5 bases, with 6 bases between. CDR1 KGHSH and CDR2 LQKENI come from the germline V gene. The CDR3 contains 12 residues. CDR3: CASSPGEETQYF. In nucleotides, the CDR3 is TGTGCCAGCTCACCAGGCGAGGAGACCCAGTACTTC.

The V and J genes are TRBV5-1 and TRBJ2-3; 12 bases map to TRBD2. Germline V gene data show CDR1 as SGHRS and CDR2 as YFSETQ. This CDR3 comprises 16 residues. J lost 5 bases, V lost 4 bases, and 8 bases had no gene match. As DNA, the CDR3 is TGCGCCAGCAGCCCCCTGACTAGCGGGAGTGGAGATACGCAGTATTTT. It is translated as CASSPLTSGSGDTQYF.

The CDR3 nucleotides are TGTGCCAGCGGACGGGACTATGGCTACACCTTC. It codes for CASGRDYGYTF. The rearrangement joins TRBV6-5 to TRBJ1-2; D gene uncertain. Germline values: CDR1 MNHEY, CDR2 SVGAGI. CDR3 size: 11 residues. Trimming took off 8 bases at V and 3 bases at J, with 7 bases between the two ends.

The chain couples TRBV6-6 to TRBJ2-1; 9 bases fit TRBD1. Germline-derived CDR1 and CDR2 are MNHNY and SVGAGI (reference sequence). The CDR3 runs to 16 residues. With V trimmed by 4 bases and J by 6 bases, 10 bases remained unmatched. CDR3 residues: CASSSGGGQGRNEQFF. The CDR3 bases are TGTGCCAGCAGTTCAGGAGGGGGACAGGGCCGCAATGAGCAGTTCTTC.

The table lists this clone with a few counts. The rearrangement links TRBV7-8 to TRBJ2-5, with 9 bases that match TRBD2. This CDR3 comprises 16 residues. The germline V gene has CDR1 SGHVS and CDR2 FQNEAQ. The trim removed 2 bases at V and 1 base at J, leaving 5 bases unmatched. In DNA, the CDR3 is TGTGCCAGCAGCTTACTCCCTAGCGGGACCCAAGAGACCCAGTACTTC. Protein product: CASSLLPSGTQETQYF.

The CDR3 loop is CASSLEQLNTEAFF. The CDR3 nucleotides are TGCGCCAGCAGCTTGGAACAGCTGAACACTGAAGCTTTCTTT. The chain has TRBV5-1 and TRBJ1-1; D unclear. The germline gives CDR1 SGHRS, CDR2 YFSETQ. V was clipped by 0 bases and J by 0 bases, with 6 bases between them. This CDR3 has 14 residues.

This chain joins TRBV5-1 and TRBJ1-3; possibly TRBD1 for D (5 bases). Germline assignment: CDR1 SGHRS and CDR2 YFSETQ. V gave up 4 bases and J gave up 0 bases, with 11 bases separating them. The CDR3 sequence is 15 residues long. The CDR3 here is CASSLTASSGNTIYF. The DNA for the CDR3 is TGCGCCAGCAGCCTGACAGCAAGCTCTGGAAACACCATATATTTT. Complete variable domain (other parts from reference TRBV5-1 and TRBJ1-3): KAGVTQTPRYLIKTRGQQVTLSCSPISGHRSVSWYQQTPGQGLQFLFEYFSETQRNKGNFPGRFSGRQFSNSRSEMNVSTLELGDSALYLCASSLTASSGNTIYFGEGSWLTVV.

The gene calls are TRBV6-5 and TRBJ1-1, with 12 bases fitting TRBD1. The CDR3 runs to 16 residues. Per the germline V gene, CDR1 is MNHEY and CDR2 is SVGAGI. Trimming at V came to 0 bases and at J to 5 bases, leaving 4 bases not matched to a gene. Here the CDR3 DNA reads TGTGCCAGCAGTTACTCGGGGGACAGGGGGCGGACTGAAGCTTTCTTT. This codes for CASSYSGDRGRTEAFF.

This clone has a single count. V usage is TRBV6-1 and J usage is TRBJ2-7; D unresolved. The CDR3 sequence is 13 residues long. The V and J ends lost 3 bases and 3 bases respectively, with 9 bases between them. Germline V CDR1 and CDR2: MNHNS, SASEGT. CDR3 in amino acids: CASSESVYYEQYF. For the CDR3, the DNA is TGTGCCAGCAGTGAGTCAGTATACTACGAGCAGTACTTC.

CDR3 amino acids: CAISELAGAPTDTQYF. CDR3 sequence (DNA): TGTGCCATCAGTGAGCTCGCGGGAGCCCCCACAGATACGCAGTATTTT. The genes are TRBV10-3 and TRBJ2-3; TRBD2 matches at 7 bases. CDR1 and CDR2 from the germline V gene are ENHRY and SYGVKD. Trimming cost V 2 bases and J 2 bases; bases outside gene matches: 7. This CDR3 comprises 16 residues.